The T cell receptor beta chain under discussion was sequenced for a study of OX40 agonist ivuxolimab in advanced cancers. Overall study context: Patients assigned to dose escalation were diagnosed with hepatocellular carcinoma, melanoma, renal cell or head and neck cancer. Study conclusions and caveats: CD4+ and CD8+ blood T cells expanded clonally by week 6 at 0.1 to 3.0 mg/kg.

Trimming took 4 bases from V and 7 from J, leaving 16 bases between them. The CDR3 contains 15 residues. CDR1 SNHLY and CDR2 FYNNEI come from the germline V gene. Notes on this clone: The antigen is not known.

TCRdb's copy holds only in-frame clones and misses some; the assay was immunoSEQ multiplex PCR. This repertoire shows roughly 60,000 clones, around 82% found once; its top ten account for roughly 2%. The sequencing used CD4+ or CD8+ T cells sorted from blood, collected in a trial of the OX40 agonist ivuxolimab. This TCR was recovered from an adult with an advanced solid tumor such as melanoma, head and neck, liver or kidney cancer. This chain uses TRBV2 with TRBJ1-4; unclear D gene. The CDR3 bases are TGTGCCAGCAGTGTTACGCCAGAGTGGGGTGAAAAACTGTTTTTT. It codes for CASSVTPEWGEKLFF. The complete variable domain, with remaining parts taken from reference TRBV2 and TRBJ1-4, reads EPEVTQTPSHQVTQMGQEVILRCVPISNHLYFYWYRQILGQKVEFLVSFYNNEISEKSEIFDDQFSVERPDGSNFTLKIRSTKLEDSAMYFCASSVTPEWGEKLFFGSGTQLSVL.